Below, one TCR beta chain is given with its context. The CDR3 runs 13 residues. After removal of 5 bases from V and 2 bases from J, the junction contained 3 bases not matched to a gene. CDR1 is SGHRS and CDR2 is YFSETQ in the germline V gene. These data belong to a study of T cell responses to AZD1222 COVID-19 vaccine. Produced via immunoSEQ multiplex PCR; TCRdb's table is partial and in-frame only. The sample includes over 100,000 clones, about 88% of them seen just once. This chain connects TRBV5-1 to TRBJ1-2, with TRBD1 matching 7 bases. This sequence was found in an adult in good health. This specimen was peripheral blood, taken on day 0 of AZD1222 vaccination. The CDR3 nucleotides are TGCGCCAGCAGTGAGGACAGGAACTATGGCTACACCTTC. Amino acids: CASSEDRNYGYTF.